A selection of T cell receptor beta chains follows, all from one sample in a study of beta chain features in type 1 diabetes. Some clones are missing from TCRdb's copy, which holds only in-frame ones; the method was immunoSEQ multiplex PCR. This table holds 130,000 to 150,000 clones, more than 9% found once. Input material: naive CD4+ T cells from blood. All receptors come from a man aged 18 to 29 in good health. CDR3s include the opening cysteine and the closing phenylalanine or tryptophan. A D gene is named only where the DNA matches it firmly. For some rows the clone size is stated as once, few or many, or as a class when expanded; others skip it.

j_call clone_size v_call d_call cdr3_aa cdr3_nt
TRBJ1-5 - TRBV11-1 - CASSLTPWEDSNQPQHF TGTGCCAGCAGCTTAACCCCTTGGGAGGATAGCAATCAGCCCCAGCATTTT
TRBJ2-3 few TRBV28 TRBD1 CASSPSGGETQYF TGTGCCAGCAGTCCTTCAGGGGGCGAAACGCAGTATTTT
TRBJ2-7 few TRBV19 - CASSIGSGSLSYEQYF TGTGCCAGTAGTATAGGGTCCGGGAGCCTATCCTACGAGCAGTACTTC
TRBJ2-5 - TRBV7-9 TRBD2 CASSFGTTQETQYF TGTGCCAGCAGCTTCGGGACTACCCAAGAGACCCAGTACTTC
TRBJ1-4 - TRBV21-1 - CASSTREGNEKLFF TGTGCCAGCAGCACCAGGGAGGGGAATGAAAAACTGTTTTTT
TRBJ2-2 - TRBV30 - CAWSDEGVDTGELFF TGTGCCTGGAGTGACGAGGGCGTAGACACCGGGGAGCTGTTTTTT
TRBJ1-1 - TRBV5-1 - CASSLTGNRLNTEAFF TGCGCCAGCAGCCTTACCGGGAACCGTTTGAACACTGAAGCTTTCTTT
TRBJ2-7 few TRBV9 - CASSEGGGYEQYF TGTGCCAGCAGCGAAGGGGGGGGCTACGAGCAGTACTTC
TRBJ2-5 few TRBV6-5 - CASSFRGAPQETQYF TGTGCCAGCAGTTTCCGGGGGGCTCCCCAAGAGACCCAGTACTTC
TRBJ2-2 few TRBV28 - CASSLIENTGELFF TGTGCCAGCAGTTTAATAGAAAACACCGGGGAGCTGTTTTTT
TRBJ2-2 few TRBV4-1 - CASSQDYHTGELFF TGCGCCAGCAGCCAAGATTATCACACCGGGGAGCTGTTTTTT
TRBJ2-7 many TRBV7-2 - CASSLRGGTAYEQYF TGTGCCAGCAGCTTGCGGGGCGGGACAGCCTACGAGCAGTACTTC
TRBJ1-2 - TRBV4-1 - CASSQDTVWGRGGSNYGYTF TGCGCCAGCAGCCAAGATACGGTCTGGGGCAGGGGTGGGTCGAACTATGGCTACACCTTC
TRBJ2-7 many TRBV30 - CAWSVTGYEQYF TGTGCCTGGAGTGTAACAGGCTACGAGCAGTACTTC
TRBJ1-2 - TRBV5-4 TRBD1 CASIQGAGPNYGYTF TGTGCCAGCATCCAGGGGGCCGGACCTAACTATGGCTACACCTTC
TRBJ2-7 - TRBV30 - CAWSTWSESSYEQYF TGTGCCTGGAGTACGTGGAGCGAAAGCTCCTACGAGCAGTACTTC
TRBJ2-5 many TRBV6-6 - CASSYAAPETQYF TGTGCCAGCAGTTATGCAGCGCCAGAGACCCAGTACTTC
TRBJ1-5 few TRBV19 - CASRPSGSNQPQHF TGTGCCAGTAGGCCCTCAGGGAGCAATCAGCCCCAGCATTTT
TRBJ2-1 many TRBV5-6 TRBD1 CASSYDRGYNEQFF TGTGCCAGCAGCTACGACAGGGGCTACAATGAGCAGTTCTTC
TRBJ1-5 - TRBV7-9 TRBD1 CASSKGQGGNQPQHF TGTGCCAGCAGCAAGGGACAGGGCGGCAATCAGCCCCAGCATTTT